This TCR beta chain was identified during a study of T cells in Graves' hyperthyroidism and ophthalmopathy. Study-level background: Peripheral blood collection took place at initial diagnosis, before any treatment.

Findings and limits, study-wide: Expanded thyroid clonotypes (above 0.001) were mostly also found in blood. Classification by a 13 V-J model distinguished ophthalmopathy from stable hyperthyroidism.

The germline V gene has CDR1 SGHRS and CDR2 YFSETQ. This CDR3 has 15 amino acids. Deletions cut 3 bases from V and 4 bases from J, with 16 bases between. TCR beta CDR3 sequences were amplified from RNA transcripts. RT-PCR in the first round (using the HTBI primer set) targeted the TCR CDR3. TCRdb recomputed calls from the multiplex PCR reads with MiXCR, one row per CDR3 protein. The data hold hundreds of thousands of distinct CDR3 sequences, with roughly 14% observed a single time. The authors took PBMCs from roughly 10 ml fresh peripheral blood. Remarks on this clonotype: What it recognizes is unknown.

The chain is built from TRBV5-1 and TRBJ2-5, with D possibly called TRBD1 or TRBD2 (6 bases each). Sequencing used blood. This TCR came from a woman in her 40s with Graves' ophthalmopathy. CDR3 DNA: TGCGCCAGCAGCTGGGGGGCTGGGTCGGCAGAGACCCAGTACTTC. This gives the protein CASSWGAGSAETQYF.